This entry is about one TCR beta chain. This record belongs to a study of control samples from healthy donors and cancer patients. Germline-derived CDR1 and CDR2 are LGHDT and YNNKEL (reference sequence). The CDR3 sequence is 15 residues long. The germline V and J ends were trimmed by 1 base and 8 bases, with 15 bases remaining between them. Assay used: immunoSEQ multiplex PCR; TCRdb lists only in-frame clones, some missing. Of some 130,000 clones in the sample, roughly 90% were seen once. The sequenced material came from blood. The chain recombines TRBV3-1 (or the pseudogene TRBV3-2) with TRBJ2-4; D gene unclear. The sequence was collected from a man in his forties in good health. CDR3 protein: CASSQVGKPQDIQYF. CDR3 sequence (DNA): TGTGCCAGCAGCCAAGTGGGGAAGCCCCAGGACATTCAGTACTTC.